A selection of T cell receptor beta chains follows, all from one sample in a study of cytomegalovirus exposure and HLA in healthy donors. Clones were sequenced by immunoSEQ multiplex PCR, and TCRdb holds only the in-frame ones, with some missing. The table records about 60,000 clones, around 73% of them present only once. Sequencing was carried out using PBMCs. The receptors here all came from a man in his fifties in good health and CMV-seronegative. The CDR3 runs from the conserved cysteine through the conserved F or W. D genes are given only for firm matches. Clone size appears in some rows only: once, few, many, or a class for an expanded clone.

TRBV27	few	TRBJ1-4	.	TGTGCCAGCCCGGAAAAACTGTTTTTT	CASPEKLFF
TRBV18	once	TRBJ2-1	TRBD2	TGTGCCAGCTCACCACCGCTTCGGGGGGGCTCCTACAATGAGCAGTTCTTC	CASSPPLRGGSYNEQFF
TRBV10-3	.	TRBJ1-2	.	TGTGCCATCAGTAAGGGCCAACGGGACACCAGCCAAAAACACTATGGCTACACCTTC	CAISKGQRDTSQKHYGYTF
TRBV9	.	TRBJ2-5	TRBD2	TGTGCCAGCAGCGAGGGCCGGCGGGGGGGAAATCGACAAGAGACCCAGTACTTC	CASSEGRRGGNRQETQYF
TRBV7-6	.	TRBJ2-3	TRBD2	TGTGCCAGCAGCTTAGGTCCCGGGGGGGCGACAGATACGCAGTATTTT	CASSLGPGGATDTQYF
TRBV6-5	.	TRBJ2-5	TRBD1	TGTGCCAGCAGTTATTACGGGACAGCCCAAGAGACCCAGTACTTC	CASSYYGTAQETQYF
TRBV11-2	.	TRBJ2-1	TRBD2	TGTGCCAGCAGCTTACGGACTAGTTGGAACAATGAGCAGTTCTTC	CASSLRTSWNNEQFF
TRBV27	.	TRBJ2-7	TRBD1	TGTGCCAGCAGTTTCGGACAGGGGATGAGGTCCTACGAGCAGTACTTC	CASSFGQGMRSYEQYF
TRBV29-1	.	TRBJ2-7	TRBD1	TGCAGCGCTGGACAGGGAACCTACGAGCAGTACTTC	CSAGQGTYEQYF
TRBV2	.	TRBJ1-6	.	TGTGCCGTCGGACATGACAGTAATTCACCCCTCCACTTT	CAVGHDSNSPLHF
TRBV11-2	.	TRBJ1-2	.	TGTGCCAGCAGCTTGGTCGGGAATGGCTACACCTTC	CASSLVGNGYTF
TRBV5-1	.	TRBJ2-4	.	TGCGCCAGCAGCCCCGCGTGGGACACGGGAAACATTCAGTACTTC	CASSPAWDTGNIQYF
TRBV16	.	TRBJ2-2	TRBD1	TGTGCCAGCAGCCAACAAAGGGGACAGGGGACCGGGGAGCTGTTTTTT	CASSQQRGQGTGELFF
TRBV6-6	.	TRBJ1-4	.	TGTGCCAGCAGCGCTGCAGGATCCGAAAAACTGTTTTTT	CASSAAGSEKLFF
TRBV5-1	.	TRBJ2-3	TRBD1	TGCGCCAGCGGTCCGGGACAGCTACGCACAGATACGCAGTATTTT	CASGPGQLRTDTQYF
TRBV5-4	.	TRBJ1-1	TRBD1	TGTGCCAGCAGCTTGGACAGGGGGCGGTTCACTGAAGCTTTCTTT	CASSLDRGRFTEAFF
TRBV6-5	.	TRBJ2-2	.	TGTGCCAGCAAAGGACAGTCCACCGGGGAGCTGTTTTTT	CASKGQSTGELFF
TRBV6-6	.	TRBJ2-7	.	TGTGCCAGCAGTTACTCGGGTAGCGGCCCCTACGAGCAGTACTTC	CASSYSGSGPYEQYF
TRBV30	.	TRBJ1-3	.	TGTGCCTGGAGCCCACGTAGGACACTCGAGAGAAACACCATATATTTT	CAWSPRRTLERNTIYF
TRBV18	.	TRBJ2-5	.	TGTGCCAGCTGCAGGGGACAAGAGACCCAGTACTTC	CASCRGQETQYF
TRBV6-1	.	TRBJ2-7	TRBD2	TGTGCCAGCAGTGAAGAGGACGGGGGGAGCTCCTACGAGCAGTACTTC	CASSEEDGGSSYEQYF
TRBV9	.	TRBJ2-2	TRBD1	TGTGCCAGCAGGACCGGGACAGGGGACACCGGGGAGCTGTTTTTT	CASRTGTGDTGELFF
TRBV7-3	.	TRBJ2-1	TRBD2	TGTGCCAGCAGCTTGCGGGTAGCGGGAATAGGCAATGAGCAGTTCTTC	CASSLRVAGIGNEQFF
TRBV19	few	TRBJ1-1	.	TGTGCCAGTAGTATTCTTGCGGGGACGAACACTGAAGCTTTCTTT	CASSILAGTNTEAFF
TRBV6-1	.	TRBJ1-2	.	TGTGCCAGCAGTGGAGGGGCACAGGGCCCAGGCTACACCTTC	CASSGGAQGPGYTF
TRBV9	few	TRBJ1-6	.	TGTGCCAGCAGCGGTGGACTAGCGGGGTCTAATTCACCCCTCCACTTT	CASSGGLAGSNSPLHF
TRBV27	few	TRBJ2-7	.	TGTGCCAGCAGTTATATGGGGCGCGAGCAGTACTTC	CASSYMGREQYF
TRBV5-5	.	TRBJ2-7	.	TGTGCCAGCAGCTCCGGACTAACAGCCGACTCCTACGAGCAGTACTTC	CASSSGLTADSYEQYF
TRBV10-3	.	TRBJ2-7	.	TGTGCCATCAGTGACCGTTTGCGGGTAGTCGAGCAGTACTTC	CAISDRLRVVEQYF
TRBV2	.	TRBJ1-5	.	TGTGCCAGCAGTGAATCGGCAGGGCGCAATCAGCCCCAGCATTTT	CASSESAGRNQPQHF
TRBV5-1	.	TRBJ2-7	TRBD1	TGCGCCAGCAGCTTAGATACCGGGACAGGGGGCAGGTACTTC	CASSLDTGTGGRYF
TRBV9	.	TRBJ1-2	.	TGTGCCAGCAGCGCAGGGAGGGACTATGGCTACACCTTC	CASSAGRDYGYTF
TRBV2	.	TRBJ1-2	.	TGTGCCAGCAGCGGACAGTATGACTATGGCTACACCTTC	CASSGQYDYGYTF
TRBV5-6	.	TRBJ2-7	.	TGTGCCAGCAGCTTAAGAGATCTCGAGCAGTACTTC	CASSLRDLEQYF
TRBV15	.	TRBJ2-7	.	TGTGCCACCAGCAGACAGGGAATAGGGCAGTACTTC	CATSRQGIGQYF
TRBV4-1	.	TRBJ2-1	TRBD2	TGCGCCAGCAGCCAAGAGGACGGGGGGGCGAATGAGCAGTTCTTC	CASSQEDGGANEQFF
TRBV6-5	few	TRBJ1-1	TRBD1	TGTGCCAGCAGTTACAGGGGGCCCTGGGACACTGAAGCTTTCTTT	CASSYRGPWDTEAFF
TRBV19	.	TRBJ1-5	.	TGTGCCAGTAGCGCACACAGGGTAACGAATCAGCCCCAGCATTTT	CASSAHRVTNQPQHF
TRBV5-4	.	TRBJ1-1	.	TGTGCCAGCAGCTCGGCCGGGGTGAACACTGAAGCTTTCTTT	CASSSAGVNTEAFF
TRBV10-1	.	TRBJ2-1	TRBD1	TGCGCCAGCAGTGTACAGGGGAACTCCTACAATGAGCAGTTCTTC	CASSVQGNSYNEQFF
TRBV15	.	TRBJ2-2	TRBD2	TGTGCCACCAGCAGCCCCGGGGGGGTGGCCGGGGAGCTGTTTTTT	CATSSPGGVAGELFF
TRBV5-6	.	TRBJ1-3	.	TGTGCCAGCAGACGTACAGGAAACACCATATATTTT	CASRRTGNTIYF
TRBV6-1	.	TRBJ1-4	TRBD1	TGTGCCAGCAGTGGGGTTGACAGGGCTTCTGAAAAACTGTTTTTT	CASSGVDRASEKLFF
TRBV10-2	.	TRBJ1-2	TRBD1	TGCGCCAGTCAGGGGGCGGTCTACTATGGCTACACCTTC	CASQGAVYYGYTF
TRBV27	.	TRBJ2-5	.	TGTGCCAGCAGTTTAAGCGGTCAAGAGACCCAGTACTTC	CASSLSGQETQYF
TRBV14	.	TRBJ2-5	TRBD2	TGTGCCAGCAGCCCGCTAGCGGGGGGGCCAGAGACCCAGTACTTC	CASSPLAGGPETQYF
TRBV5-6	.	TRBJ1-2	TRBD1	TGTGCCAGCAGATCCACAGGGGGAGGTAACTATGGCTACACCTTC	CASRSTGGGNYGYTF
TRBV5-1	once	TRBJ2-7	.	TGCGCCAGCAGCTTGAGCGTCTACGAGCAGTACTTC	CASSLSVYEQYF
TRBV7-2	few	TRBJ2-7	.	TGTGCCAGCAGCTTAGCCGTCGGAGGGCCCTACGAGCAGTACTTC	CASSLAVGGPYEQYF
TRBV7-6	.	TRBJ1-1	.	TGTGCCAGCAGCTTAGCAGGGGGAACGAACACTGAAGCTTTCTTT	CASSLAGGTNTEAFF
TRBV5-5	.	TRBJ1-5	.	TGTGCCAGCAGCTTGTCCGGAGTTAAATCCAATCAGCCCCAGCATTTT	CASSLSGVKSNQPQHF
TRBV27	.	TRBJ2-2	.	TGTGCCAGCAGTTTATCGGTTTCCTATTACAGGGTCACCGGGGAGCTGTTTTTT	CASSLSVSYYRVTGELFF
TRBV30	.	TRBJ1-6	.	TGTGCCTGGAGTTCCCCGGGTACGAGCTCCTATAATTCACCCCTCCACTTT	CAWSSPGTSSYNSPLHF
TRBV7-9	few	TRBJ2-7	.	TGTTCCAGCAGCTCTCGACAGACCTCCTCCTACGAGCAGTACTTC	CSSSSRQTSSYEQYF
TRBV6-4	.	TRBJ2-1	.	TGTGCCAGCAGTGACTCGGGGGGGGCCGCCAATGAGCAGTTCTTC	CASSDSGGAANEQFF